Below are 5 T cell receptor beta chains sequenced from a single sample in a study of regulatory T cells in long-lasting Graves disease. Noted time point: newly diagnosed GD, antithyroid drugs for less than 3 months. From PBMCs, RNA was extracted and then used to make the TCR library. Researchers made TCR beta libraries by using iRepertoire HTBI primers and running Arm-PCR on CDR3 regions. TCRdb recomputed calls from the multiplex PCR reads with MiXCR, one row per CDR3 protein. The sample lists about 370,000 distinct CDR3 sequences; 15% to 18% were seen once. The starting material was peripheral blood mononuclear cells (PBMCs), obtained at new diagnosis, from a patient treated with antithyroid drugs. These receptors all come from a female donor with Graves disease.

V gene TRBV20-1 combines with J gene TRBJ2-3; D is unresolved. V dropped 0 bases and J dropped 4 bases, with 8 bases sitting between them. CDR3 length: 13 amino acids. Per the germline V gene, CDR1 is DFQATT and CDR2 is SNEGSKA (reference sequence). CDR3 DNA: TGCAGTGCTAGAGATATGGGTGCAGATACGCAGTATTTT. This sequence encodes CSARDMGADTQYF.

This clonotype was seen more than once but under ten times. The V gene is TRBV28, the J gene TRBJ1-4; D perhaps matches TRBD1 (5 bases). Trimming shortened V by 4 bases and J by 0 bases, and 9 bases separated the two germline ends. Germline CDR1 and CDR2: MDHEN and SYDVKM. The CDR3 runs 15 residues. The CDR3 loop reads CASSSGGATNEKLFF. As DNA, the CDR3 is TGTGCCAGCAGTTCGGGGGGTGCAACTAATGAAAAACTGTTTTTT.

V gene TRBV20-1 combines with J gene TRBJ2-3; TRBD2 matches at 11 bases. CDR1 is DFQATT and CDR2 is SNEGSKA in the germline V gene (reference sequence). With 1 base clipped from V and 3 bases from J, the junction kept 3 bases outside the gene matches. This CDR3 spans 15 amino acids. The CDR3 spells CSARVAGGQTDTQYF. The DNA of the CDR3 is TGCAGTGCTAGAGTAGCGGGGGGGCAAACAGATACGCAGTATTTT.

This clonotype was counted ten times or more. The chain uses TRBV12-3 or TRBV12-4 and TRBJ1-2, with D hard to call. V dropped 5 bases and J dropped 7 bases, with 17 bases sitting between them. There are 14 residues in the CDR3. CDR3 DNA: TGTGCCAGCAGTATAAGGACGGCTCCGGCTGGCTACACCTTC. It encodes CASSIRTAPAGYTF.

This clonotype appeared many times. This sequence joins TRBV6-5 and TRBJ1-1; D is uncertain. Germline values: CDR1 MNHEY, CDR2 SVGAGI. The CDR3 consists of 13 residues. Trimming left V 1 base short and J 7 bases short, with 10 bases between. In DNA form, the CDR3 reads TGTGCCAGCAGTTACTTCGTAGGAGGTGAAGCTTTCTTT. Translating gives CASSYFVGGEAFF.